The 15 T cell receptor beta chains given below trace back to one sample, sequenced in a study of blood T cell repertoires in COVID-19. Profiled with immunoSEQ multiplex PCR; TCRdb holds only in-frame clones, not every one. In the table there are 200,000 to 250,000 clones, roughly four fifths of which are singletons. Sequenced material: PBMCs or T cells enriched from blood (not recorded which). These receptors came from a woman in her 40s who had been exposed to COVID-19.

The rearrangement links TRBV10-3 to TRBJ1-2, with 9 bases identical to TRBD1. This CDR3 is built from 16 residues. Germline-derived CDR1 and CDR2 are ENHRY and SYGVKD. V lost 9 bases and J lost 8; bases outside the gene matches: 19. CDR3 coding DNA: TGTGCCATTTCAAGCTATCCCGGGACAGGGTCAGGAGGCTACACCTTC. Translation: CAISSYPGTGSGGYTF.

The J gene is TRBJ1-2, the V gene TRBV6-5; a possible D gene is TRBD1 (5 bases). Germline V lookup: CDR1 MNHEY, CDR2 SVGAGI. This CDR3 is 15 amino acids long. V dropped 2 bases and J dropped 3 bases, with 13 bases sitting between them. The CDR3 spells CASSYLQGIDYGYTF. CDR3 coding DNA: TGTGCCAGCAGTTACCTCCAGGGAATCGACTATGGCTACACCTTC.

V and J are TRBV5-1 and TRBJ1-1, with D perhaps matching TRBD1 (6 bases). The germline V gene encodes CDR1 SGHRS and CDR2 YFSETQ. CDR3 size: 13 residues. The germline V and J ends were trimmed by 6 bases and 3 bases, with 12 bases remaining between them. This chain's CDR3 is CASKLGADTEAFF. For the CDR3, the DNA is TGCGCCAGCAAGCTGGGGGCGGACACTGAAGCTTTCTTT.

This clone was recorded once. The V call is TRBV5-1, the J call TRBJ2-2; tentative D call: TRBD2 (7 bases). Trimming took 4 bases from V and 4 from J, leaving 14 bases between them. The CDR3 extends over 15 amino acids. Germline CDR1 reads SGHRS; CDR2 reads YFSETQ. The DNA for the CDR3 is TGCGCCAGCAGCGGGGGGGCTAGCGGCACCGGGGAGCTGTTTTTT. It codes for CASSGGASGTGELFF. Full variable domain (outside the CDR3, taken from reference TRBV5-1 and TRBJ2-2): KAGVTQTPRYLIKTRGQQVTLSCSPISGHRSVSWYQQTPGQGLQFLFEYFSETQRNKGNFPGRFSGRQFSNSRSEMNVSTLELGDSALYLCASSGGASGTGELFFGEGSRLTVL.

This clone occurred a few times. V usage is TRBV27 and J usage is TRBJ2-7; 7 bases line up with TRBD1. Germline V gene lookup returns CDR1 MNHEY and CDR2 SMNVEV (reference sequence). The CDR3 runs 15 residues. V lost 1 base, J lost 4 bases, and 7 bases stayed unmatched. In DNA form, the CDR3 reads TGTGCCAGCAGTTTATATGCAGGGGGTCTGTACGAGCAGTACTTC. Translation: CASSLYAGGLYEQYF.

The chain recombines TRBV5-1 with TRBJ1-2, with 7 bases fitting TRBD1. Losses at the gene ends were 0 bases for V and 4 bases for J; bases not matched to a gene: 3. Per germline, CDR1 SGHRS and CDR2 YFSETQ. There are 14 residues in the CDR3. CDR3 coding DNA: TGCGCCAGCAGCTTGGGGACAGGTCTCTATGGCTACACCTTC. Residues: CASSLGTGLYGYTF.

Here the CDR3 DNA reads TGTGCCAGCAGCGGGGGACTAGCGGGGGTTCCCTACGAGCAGTACTTC. Translating gives CASSGGLAGVPYEQYF. The J gene is TRBJ2-7, the V gene TRBV5-4, with 14 nucleotides matching TRBD2. Germline V gene sequence: CDR1 SGHNT, CDR2 YYREEE (reference sequence). The junction had 5 bases not matched to a gene; V was cut back by 4 bases and J by 2 bases. The CDR3 spans 16 residues.

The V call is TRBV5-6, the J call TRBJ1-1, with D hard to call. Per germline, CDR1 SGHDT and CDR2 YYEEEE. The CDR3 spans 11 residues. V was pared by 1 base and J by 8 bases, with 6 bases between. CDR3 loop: CASSLQREAFF. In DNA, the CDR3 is TGTGCCAGCAGCTTGCAGAGGGAAGCTTTCTTT.

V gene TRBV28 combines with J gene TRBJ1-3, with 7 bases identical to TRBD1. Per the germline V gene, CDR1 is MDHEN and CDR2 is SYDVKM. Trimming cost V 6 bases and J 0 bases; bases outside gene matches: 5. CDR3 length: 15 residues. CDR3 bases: TGTGCCAGCAGCCGGGACAGTACCTCTGGAAACACCATATATTTT. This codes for CASSRDSTSGNTIYF.

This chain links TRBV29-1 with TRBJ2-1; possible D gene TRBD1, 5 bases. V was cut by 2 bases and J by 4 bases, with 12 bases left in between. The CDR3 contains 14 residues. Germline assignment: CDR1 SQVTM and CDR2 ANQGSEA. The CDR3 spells CSVEWWGRYNEQFF. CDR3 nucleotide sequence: TGCAGCGTTGAATGGTGGGGCCGGTACAATGAGCAGTTCTTC.

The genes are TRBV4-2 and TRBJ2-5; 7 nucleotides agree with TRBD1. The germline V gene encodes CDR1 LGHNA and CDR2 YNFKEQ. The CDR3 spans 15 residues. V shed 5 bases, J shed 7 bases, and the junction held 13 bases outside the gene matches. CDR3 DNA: TGTGCCAGCAGCTCTTCTGACAGGGAAGGCGGGACCCAGTACTTC. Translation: CASSSSDREGGTQYF.

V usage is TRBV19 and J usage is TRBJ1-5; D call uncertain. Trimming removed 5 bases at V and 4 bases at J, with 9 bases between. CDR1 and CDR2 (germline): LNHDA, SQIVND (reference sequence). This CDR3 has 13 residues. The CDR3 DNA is TGTGCCAGTAGTCTGACACATAATCAGCCCCAGCATTTT. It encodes CASSLTHNQPQHF.

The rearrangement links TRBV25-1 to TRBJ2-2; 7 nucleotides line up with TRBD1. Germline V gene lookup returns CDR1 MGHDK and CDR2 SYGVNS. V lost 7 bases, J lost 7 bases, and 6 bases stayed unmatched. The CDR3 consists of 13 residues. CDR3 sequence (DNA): TGTGCCAGCAAAGGGGGCCACGGCGGGGAGCTGTTTTTT. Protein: CASKGGHGGELFF.

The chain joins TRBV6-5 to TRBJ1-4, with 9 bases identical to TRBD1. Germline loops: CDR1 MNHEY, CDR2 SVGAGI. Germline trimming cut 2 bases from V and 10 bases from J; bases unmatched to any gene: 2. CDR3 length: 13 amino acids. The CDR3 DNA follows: TGTGCCAGCAGTTACGCGACAGGGGGAAAACTGTTTTTT. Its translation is CASSYATGGKLFF.

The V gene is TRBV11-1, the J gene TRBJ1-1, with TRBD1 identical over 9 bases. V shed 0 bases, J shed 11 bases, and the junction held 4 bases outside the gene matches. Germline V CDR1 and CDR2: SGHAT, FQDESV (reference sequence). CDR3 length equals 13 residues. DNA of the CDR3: TGTGCCAGCAGCTTAGCCACAGGGGGCAGCGCTTTCTTT. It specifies CASSLATGGSAFF.